This entry concerns a single TCR beta chain. Its antigen is not known. This record comes from a study of T cells in Graves' hyperthyroidism and ophthalmopathy. Amplification of TCR beta CDR3 regions used RNA as the template. Using the HTBI primer set, a first-round RT-PCR was run on the TCR CDR3. Via MiXCR, TCRdb re-called the multiplex PCR reads, giving one row per CDR3 protein. Of 300,000 or so distinct CDR3 sequences in the sample, roughly 18% are singletons; the top ten hold approximately 49%. Study-wide points: Ophthalmopathy, as predicted by the model, came a median about seven months after the prediction. Most expanded thyroid clonotypes above 0.001 recurred in blood.

CDR3 length equals 15 residues. Germline V lookup: CDR1 GTSNPN, CDR2 SVGIG (reference sequence). Trimming removed 2 bases at V and 0 bases at J, with 11 bases between. The TCR comes from a woman in her 50s with Graves' hyperthyroidism. Sequencing used blood. The chain is built from TRBV30 and TRBJ1-3; possible D gene TRBD1, 6 bases. The CDR3 region is CAWSRTGNSGNTIYF. The CDR3 DNA sequence: TGTGCCTGGAGTCGAACAGGGAACTCTGGAAACACCATATATTTT.